Listed below are T cell receptor beta chains from one sample, sequenced in a study of Graves' ophthalmopathy and Graves' hyperthyroidism. From the multiplex PCR reads, TCRdb called clonotypes with MiXCR, one entry per CDR3 protein. Of under 20,000 distinct CDR3 sequences listed, roughly 50% are singletons. Sequencing was carried out using peripheral blood. These receptors all come from a woman aged 40 to 49 with stable Graves' hyperthyroidism. Both conserved end residues are part of each CDR3. A D gene is named only where the DNA matches it firmly. Size tells how often a clone was seen (once, few, many) or the class of an expanded clone, and some rows leave it out.

D gene	CDR3 length	clone size	J gene	V gene	CDR3 DNA	CDR3 protein
TRBD2	17	few	TRBJ2-1	TRBV6-2/TRBV6-3	TGTGCCAGCAGACCACCCCCCGGGACTAGCGGGGAGCCTGAGCAGTTCTTC	CASRPPPGTSGEPEQFF
-	11	-	TRBJ1-1	TRBV6-6	TGTGCCAGCATGGGGGGAGCGGAAGCTTTCTTT	CASMGGAEAFF
-	14	-	TRBJ2-2	TRBV7-2	TGTGCCAGCAGCTTAACGGGAGGTTACAGGGAGCTGGTTTTT	CASSLTGGYRELVF
TRBD1	12	-	TRBJ2-7	TRBV5-1	TGCGCCAGCAGCCCGACAGGGAACGAGCAGTACTTC	CASSPTGNEQYF
-	15	-	TRBJ2-3	TRBV13	TGTGCCAGCAGCTTGGAGTTAACCCCACGAGATACGCAGTATTTT	CASSLELTPRDTQYF
TRBD1	13	-	TRBJ1-2	TRBV14	TGTGCCTGGAGATCGACAGGGTTTAGTGGCTACACCTTC	CAWRSTGFSGYTF
TRBD2	13	-	TRBJ2-1	TRBV7-9	TGTGCCTTCTGGGGACTAGCGAGGAATGAGCAGCTCTTC	CAFWGLARNEQLF
-	17	many	TRBJ2-6	TRBV20-1	TGCAGTGCTAGAGGTGGGCAGGGACTCTCTGGGGCCAACGTCCTGACTTTC	CSARGGQGLSGANVLTF
TRBD1	16	few	TRBJ1-3	TRBV13	TGTGCCAGCAGCGCGACAGGGGGCGCAGGAGGAAACACCATATATTTT	CASSATGGAGGNTIYF
-	15	many	TRBJ2-5	TRBV5-6	TGTGCCAGCAGCCCCACCCCTGTCCGCTCGGAGACCCAGTACTTC	CASSPTPVRSETQYF
-	15	-	TRBJ2-3	TRBV5-8	TGTGCCAGCAGCCAGCGTGGGGGAAGCACAGATACGCAGTATTTT	CASSQRGGSTDTQYF
-	13	many	TRBJ2-7	TRBV5-4	TGTGCCAGCAGCCCTCAGGGATCCTACGAGCAGTACTTC	CASSPQGSYEQYF
TRBD1	12	medium-sized	TRBJ2-7	TRBV7-2	TGTGCCAGCAGTCGAACAGGGGCCGAGCAGTACTTC	CASSRTGAEQYF
-	13	medium-sized	TRBJ2-2	TRBV29-1	TGCAGCGTGTACCGACAGAACACCGGGGAGCTGTTTTTT	CSVYRQNTGELFF
TRBD1	19	many	TRBJ2-3	TRBV24-1	TGTGCCACCAGTGAACGGCTCGGACAGGGGCCGGCAAGCACAGATACGCAGTATTTT	CATSERLGQGPASTDTQYF
-	13	many	TRBJ2-7	TRBV5-1	TGCGCCAGCAGCCTCGGACGGACCTACGAGCAGTACTTC	CASSLGRTYEQYF
-	15	-	TRBJ1-5	TRBV2	TGTGCCAGCAGGGAAAATGACATAGCAGGTCAGCCCCAGCATTTT	CASRENDIAGQPQHF
TRBD1	15	-	TRBJ1-2	TRBV27	TGTGCCAGCAGTACTACGACAGGGGACTTGTATGGCTACACCTTC	CASSTTTGDLYGYTF
-	14	-	TRBJ2-1	TRBV6-6	TGTGCCAGCGCCCACGGGACTGACTACAATGAGCAGTTCTTC	CASAHGTDYNEQFF
-	14	many	TRBJ1-5	TRBV19	TGTGCCAGTAGTCGGGACATTTTCGATCAGCCCCAGCATTTT	CASSRDIFDQPQHF
-	14	many	TRBJ1-5	TRBV20-1	TGCAGTGCTAGAGATCTAACAGGAGGTCAGCCCCAGCATTTT	CSARDLTGGQPQHF
TRBD2	14	once	TRBJ2-1	TRBV10-3	TGTGCCATCAGGACGGGACTAGCGGGAGCTGAGCAGTTCTTC	CAIRTGLAGAEQFF
-	16	-	TRBJ2-6	TRBV4-1	TGCGCCAGCAGCCTCTACTTCCCGAGCTGGGCCAACGTCCTGACTTTC	CASSLYFPSWANVLTF
-	12	many	TRBJ1-1	TRBV5-4	TGTGCCAGCGGCCCAATGAACACTGAAGCTTTCTTT	CASGPMNTEAFF
-	14	many	TRBJ2-7	TRBV11-2	TGTGCCAGCAGCTTAGATGTCGGAACCTACGAGCAGTACTTC	CASSLDVGTYEQYF
TRBD2	14	-	TRBJ2-5	TRBV29-1	TGCAGCGTTGCGATAACTAGCGGGAAGGAGACCCAGTACTTC	CSVAITSGKETQYF
TRBD1	14	-	TRBJ1-2	TRBV12-3/TRBV12-4	TGTGCCAGCCGCAGGGGGTCTTCGAACTATGGCTACACCTTC	CASRRGSSNYGYTF
-	15	-	TRBJ1-5	TRBV7-2	TGTGCCGGCAGCTTAGAGGCCCGGTCCAATCAGCCCCAGCATTTT	CAGSLEARSNQPQHF
TRBD1	12	medium-sized	TRBJ1-2	TRBV2	TGTGCCAGCAGAAAAACAGGGGGTGGCTACACCTTC	CASRKTGGGYTF
-	16	-	TRBJ2-1	TRBV27	TGTGCCAGCAGTTTAATGGTTCTGCGCTCCTACAATGAGCAGTTCTTC	CASSLMVLRSYNEQFF
-	15	-	TRBJ1-4	TRBV18	TGTGCCAGCTCACCACCAGGCAGAAGAGATGAAAAACTGTTTTTT	CASSPPGRRDEKLFF
-	14	-	TRBJ2-7	TRBV6-7	TGTGCCAGCAGTTACGTGTTCAGAGTTTACGAGCAGTACTTC	CASSYVFRVYEQYF
-	13	-	TRBJ1-4	TRBV20-1	TGCAGTGCCCTGACGGCAACTAATGAAAAACTGTTTTTT	CSALTATNEKLFF
-	13	-	TRBJ1-6	TRBV9	TGTGCCAGCAGGTCCGCGAAGGATTCACCCCTCCACTTT	CASRSAKDSPLHF
TRBD1	15	many	TRBJ1-1	TRBV5-1	TGCGCCAGCAGCCGCCGACAGGGGGAGAGGACTGAAGCTTTCTTT	CASSRRQGERTEAFF
-	13	medium-sized	TRBJ2-2	TRBV7-2	TGTGCCAGCAGAGCAAGGACCACCGGGGAGCTGTTTTTT	CASRARTTGELFF
-	13	many	TRBJ1-1	TRBV5-1	TGCGCCAGCAGCCGAGGGCGGCCCACTGAAGCTTTCTTT	CASSRGRPTEAFF
-	15	-	TRBJ2-3	TRBV5-4	TGTGCCAGCAGCTTTGGGGGTGCGAGGACAGATACGCAGTATTTT	CASSFGGARTDTQYF
TRBD1	12	-	TRBJ2-1	TRBV6-4	TGTGCCAGCAGTGATGAGACAGGGAAGCAGTTCTTC	CASSDETGKQFF
-	13	-	TRBJ1-2	TRBV2	TGTGCCAGCAGTGAAGACAGAAACTATGGCTACACCTTC	CASSEDRNYGYTF
-	13	many	TRBJ2-3	TRBV20-1	TGCAGTGCACCCGGGGGGCTCACAGATACGCAGTATTTT	CSAPGGLTDTQYF
TRBD1	16	once	TRBJ1-3	TRBV10-3	TGTGACATCAGTGAAGCCGGGACAGGGGCCGGGAACACCATATATTTT	CDISEAGTGAGNTIYF
-	12	medium-sized	TRBJ1-2	TRBV9	TGTGCCAGCGGGTACAGCAACTATGGCTACACCTTC	CASGYSNYGYTF
-	15	once	TRBJ1-5	TRBV7-6	TGTGCCAGCAGCCGAGTTGGGGGTAGCAATCAGCCCCAGCATTTT	CASSRVGGSNQPQHF
-	15	-	TRBJ2-5	TRBV6-2/TRBV6-3	TGTGCCAGCAGTTACGATTCAAGCGGACAAGAGACCCAGTACTTC	CASSYDSSGQETQYF
-	14	-	TRBJ1-1	TRBV6-1	TGTGCCAGCAGTGACCTTCACGAGAACACTGAAGCTTTCTTT	CASSDLHENTEAFF
-	13	many	TRBJ1-1	TRBV7-3	TGTGCCAGCAGCTTTAATGGGAACACTGAAGCTTTCTTT	CASSFNGNTEAFF
-	14	many	TRBJ2-7	TRBV4-2	TGTGCCAGCAGCCAAGACAGGGGGGCCTACGAGCAGTACTTC	CASSQDRGAYEQYF
-	12	-	TRBJ2-2	TRBV24-1	TGTGCCACCAGTACTAACACCGGGGAGCTGTTTTTT	CATSTNTGELFF
-	14	-	TRBJ2-2	TRBV5-1	TGCGCCAGCAGCTTACAGGCGAACACCGGGGAGCTGGTTTTT	CASSLQANTGELVF
-	12	-	TRBJ2-3	TRBV27	TGTGCCAGCCACCGGGAGTTAGATACACAGTATTTT	CASHRELDTQYF